This TCR beta chain comes out of a study of cytomegalovirus exposure and HLA in healthy donors. Study at large: Membership in the Caucasian-associated ancestry cluster was found for 75% to 85% of 350 to 450 genotyped donors.

Germline assignment: CDR1 SGHTA and CDR2 FQGNSA. J gave up 4 bases and V 5 bases, and 10 bases lay outside the gene matches. The CDR3 covers 15 residues. The PCR had 60 Vbeta and 13 Jbeta primers. Per the authors' pipeline: Counted up in a later analysis, unique TCR beta chains came to approximately 83 million, with about 9.9 million shared. The repertoire was sequenced with immunoSEQ multiplex PCR; TCRdb's copy has only in-frame clones and lacks some. V, J and clone size derive from that table, while D and trimming were established from the DNA sequence. Among 45,000 to 65,000 clones listed, around four fifths were seen once.

This sequence originates from a man aged 30-40 years in good health and CMV-seronegative. Specimen: PBMCs. The chain carries TRBV7-2 and TRBJ1-2; 7 nucleotides line up with TRBD1. CDR3 protein: CASSPRQGGIYGYTF. The CDR3 DNA is TGTGCCAGCAGCCCCAGACAGGGTGGGATCTATGGCTACACCTTC.